Included here is one T cell receptor beta chain sequence, with context. Assay: immunoSEQ multiplex PCR; the TCRdb copy retains only in-frame clones and omits some. The sample lists about 170,000 clones, about 86% occurring once. V was pared by 5 bases and J by 3 bases, with 20 bases of the junction left unmatched. CDR3 size: 20 residues. Looked up from germline, CDR1 is MGHRA and CDR2 is YSYEKL. This sample is part of a study of blood T cell repertoires in COVID-19. Study details: Material from acute and convalescent COVID-19 was sourced from the United States, Italy and Spain.

The sample taken for sequencing was peripheral blood. The origin of this receptor is a man between 65 and 85 years old with active or convalescent COVID-19. The V call is TRBV4-1, the J call TRBJ2-1; 9 positions match TRBD2. CDR3 region: CASSTYDPTQTSGGYNEQFF. CDR3 DNA: TGCGCCAGCAGCACTTACGACCCAACACAGACTAGCGGTGGCTACAATGAGCAGTTCTTC.